The 10 T cell receptor beta chains in this list originate from one sample, sequenced in a study of monozygotic twins with inflammatory bowel disease. With the 5' RACE reads reprocessed, TCRdb shows one record per CDR3 protein and no DNA. The sample holds under 150,000 distinct CDR3 sequences. The specimen was blood. These receptors all come from a human donor with ulcerative colitis or Crohn's disease, or a healthy co-twin of an affected twin (not recorded which).

The chain uses TRBV10-3 and TRBJ2-3; TCRdb proposes TRBD2, but this gene call is untestable without DNA. The CDR3 contains 14 residues. CDR1 and CDR2 from the germline V gene are ENHRY and SYGVKD. The CDR3 spells CATGTSGVSDTQYF.

The CDR3 reads CSARGGVDEQFF. The chain couples TRBV20-1 to TRBJ2-1; the D call from TCRdb, TRBD1, cannot be confirmed without DNA. CDR1 DFQATT and CDR2 SNEGSKA come from the germline V gene (reference sequence). The CDR3 runs to 12 residues.

The chain links TRBV10-3 to TRBJ1-1; the D gene TCRdb calls, TRBD1, cannot be checked with no DNA. CDR3 length: 12 residues. Germline CDR1 and CDR2: ENHRY and SYGVKD. CDR3 loop: CAISTGFTEAFF.

V is TRBV5-1 and J is TRBJ1-2. This CDR3 region has 15 residues. Germline V gene lookup returns CDR1 SGHRS and CDR2 YFSETQ. Here the CDR3 reads CASSLALTSSYGYTF.

The genes are TRBV5-6 and TRBJ1-5; the TCRdb D gene call, TRBD1, has no DNA to confirm it. CDR3 length equals 17 residues. Germline V gives CDR1 SGHDT, CDR2 YYEEEE. The CDR3 here is CASSSSGSKRGSQPQHF.

The chain recombines TRBV5-4 with TRBJ1-6; there is no DNA to check the TCRdb D call of TRBD1. Germline loops: CDR1 SGHNT, CDR2 YYREEE (reference sequence). The CDR3 contains 17 residues. The CDR3: CASSLEGTGYPNSPLHF.

The genes are TRBV4-2 and TRBJ2-3; TCRdb indicates TRBD1, and absent DNA this call remains unverified. The CDR3 runs 14 residues. The germline V gene has CDR1 LGHNA and CDR2 YNFKEQ. The CDR3 spells CASSFGQGEGTQYF.

The V call is TRBV7-2, the J call TRBJ2-7. Germline values: CDR1 SGHTA, CDR2 FQGNSA. The CDR3 covers 14 residues. Here the CDR3 reads CASSLGQGFYEQYF.

CDR3 sequence reads: CASSVMRGGPTDTQYF. This chain links TRBV10-2 with TRBJ2-3; TCRdb names TRBD2, which stays unverified in the absence of DNA. CDR1 and CDR2 from the germline V gene are WSHSY and SAAADI. The CDR3 runs to 16 residues.

The CDR3 here is CASSPPGQLGYTF. The chain joins TRBV7-2 to TRBJ1-2; TCRdb's D gene call, TRBD1, goes unchecked for lack of DNA. Germline V CDR1 and CDR2: SGHTA, FQGNSA. The CDR3 is made up of 13 amino acids.